One and the same sample provided the 14 T cell receptor beta chains below, sequenced in a study of control samples from healthy donors and cancer patients. TCRdb's copy holds only in-frame clones and misses some; the assay was immunoSEQ multiplex PCR. The sample shows roughly 130,000 clones, about nine tenths of them seen only once. The sequencing input was blood. The receptors here all came from a woman in her thirties in good health.

This clone showed up just once. This rearrangement joins TRBV2 to TRBJ2-1; 9 nucleotides agree with TRBD2. The CDR3 has 16 residues. Germline V gene lookup returns CDR1 SNHLY and CDR2 FYNNEI. V trimming: 5 bases; J trimming: 4 bases; junction bases outside the gene matches: 9. Here the CDR3 reads CASSSPSGTSYNEQFF. The DNA for the CDR3 is TGTGCCAGCAGTTCCCCTAGCGGGACTTCGTACAATGAGCAGTTCTTC.

In this sample, this clone turned up once. This chain links TRBV3-1 (or the pseudogene TRBV3-2) with TRBJ2-2; D call uncertain. Germline V gene sequence: CDR1 LGHDT, CDR2 YNNKEL (reference sequence). Trimming pared 3 bases from V and 8 bases from J, leaving 10 bases between. The CDR3 is made up of 13 amino acids. The CDR3 region is CASSQTPAGELFF. The DNA for the CDR3 is TGTGCCAGCAGCCAGACACCGGCTGGGGAGCTGTTTTTT.

The chain has TRBV28 and TRBJ2-1; D ambiguous. V was cut by 4 bases and J by 1 base, with 5 bases left in between. The length of the CDR3 is 13 residues. The germline gives CDR1 MDHEN, CDR2 SYDVKM. CDR3 in amino acids: CASSWESYNEQFF. DNA for the CDR3: TGTGCCAGCAGTTGGGAATCCTACAATGAGCAGTTCTTC.

This rearrangement joins TRBV7-3 to TRBJ2-3, with 13 bases aligning to TRBD2. Germline V lookup: CDR1 SGHTA, CDR2 FQGTGA. After removal of 4 bases from V and 5 bases from J, the junction contained 6 bases not matched to a gene. The CDR3 spans 16 residues. The CDR3 DNA follows: TGTGCCAGCAGCTCAGGGTGGACTAGCGGGAGAGATACGCAGTATTTT. Residues: CASSSGWTSGRDTQYF.

The chain employs TRBV30 and TRBJ1-3; D is unclear. Trimming took 0 bases from V and 0 from J, leaving 9 bases between them. Looked up from germline, CDR1 is GTSNPN and CDR2 is SVGIG (reference sequence). The CDR3 is made up of 15 amino acids. CDR3 sequence reads: CAWSVRLGSGNTIYF. The CDR3 DNA sequence: TGTGCCTGGAGTGTACGTTTGGGCTCTGGAAACACCATATATTTT.

The rearrangement joins TRBV14 to TRBJ2-5; D gene ambiguous. Looked up from germline, CDR1 is SGHDN and CDR2 is FVKESK. The CDR3 runs 13 residues. V lost 5 bases and J 1 base, leaving 8 bases between the germline ends. The CDR3 DNA reads as TGTGCCAGCAGCGGGTTAGGCCAAGAGACCCAGTACTTC. It translates to CASSGLGQETQYF.

The chain employs TRBV2 and TRBJ1-6, with a possible D match to TRBD1 (5 bases). Trimming shortened V by 4 bases and J by 5 bases, and 12 bases separated the two germline ends. The CDR3 runs 15 residues. Germline V gene lookup returns CDR1 SNHLY and CDR2 FYNNEI. CDR3 DNA sequence: TGTGCCAGCAGTGTGGTTCGGGGGAATAATTCACCCCTCCACTTT. Amino acid sequence: CASSVVRGNNSPLHF.

The V and J genes are TRBV28 and TRBJ1-5; D is uncertain. CDR1 and CDR2 from the germline V gene are MDHEN and SYDVKM. V lost 4 bases to trimming and J lost 12 bases, with 4 bases between them. This CDR3 region has 9 residues. The CDR3 loop is CASSSHQHF. The CDR3 nucleotides are TGTGCCAGCAGTTCCCACCAGCATTTT.

The J gene is TRBJ2-2, the V gene TRBV7-2; D is unclear. The CDR3 spans 13 residues. Trimming took 3 bases from V and 1 from J, leaving 3 bases between them. Germline CDR1 reads SGHTA; CDR2 reads FQGNSA. CDR3 sequence reads: CASSLGNTGELFF. The CDR3 DNA sequence: TGTGCCAGCAGCTTGGGGAACACCGGGGAGCTGTTTTTT. The variable domain in full, completed from reference TRBV7-2 and TRBJ2-2, reads GAGVSQSPSNKVTEKGKDVELRCDPISGHTALYWYRQSLGQGLEFLIYFQGNSAPDKSGLPSDRFSAERTGGSVSTLTIQRTQQEDSAVYLCASSLGNTGELFFGEGSRLTVL.

V is TRBV14 and J is TRBJ2-3; 10 positions agree with TRBD2. This CDR3 comprises 16 residues. Germline lookup yields CDR1 SGHDN and CDR2 FVKESK. Losses at the gene ends were 2 bases for V and 5 bases for J; bases not matched to a gene: 7. This chain's CDR3 is CASSQLAGVSRDTQYF. The CDR3 coding sequence is TGTGCCAGCAGCCAACTAGCGGGAGTATCTAGAGATACGCAGTATTTT.

This chain joins TRBV27 and TRBJ2-2; 10 bases fit TRBD2. Trimming took 3 bases from V and 4 from J; bases not matched to a gene: 8. The CDR3 has 17 amino acids. Germline CDR1 MNHEY, CDR2 SMNVEV (reference sequence). Written as DNA, the CDR3 is TGTGCCAGCAGTTTCGGTAGCGGGAGGAGAGGCACCGGGGAGCTGTTTTTT. Translation: CASSFGSGRRGTGELFF.

This clone appeared a single time. The gene calls are TRBV19 and TRBJ2-7, with a tentative D call TRBD1 (6 bases). Trimming took 2 bases from V and 1 from J, leaving 15 bases between them. The germline gives CDR1 LNHDA, CDR2 SQIVND (reference sequence). This CDR3 is 16 amino acids long. The CDR3 loop is CASSISSGRGSYEQYF. The CDR3, as DNA: TGTGCCAGTAGTATAAGTTCGGGCAGGGGATCCTACGAGCAGTACTTC. The full variable domain, its missing parts supplied by reference TRBV19 and TRBJ2-7, is DGGITQSPKYLFRKEGQNVTLSCEQNLNHDAMYWYRQDPGQGLRLIYYSQIVNDFQKGDIAEGYSVSREKKESFPLTVTSAQKNPTAFYLCASSISSGRGSYEQYFGPGTRLTVT.

The table lists this clone with a count of one. The rearrangement links TRBV5-6 to TRBJ1-6; 12 positions match TRBD1. V was clipped by 1 base and J by 10 bases; unmatched bases: 9. Looked up from germline, CDR1 is SGHDT and CDR2 is YYEEEE. The CDR3 spans 17 residues. DNA of the CDR3: TGTGCCAGCAGCTTGCTGGGACAGGGGGCGGTAGGATCACCCCTCCACTTT. It yields the protein CASSLLGQGAVGSPLHF.

The chain couples TRBV5-6 to TRBJ2-7; 9 positions agree with TRBD1. In germline, CDR1 is SGHDT, CDR2 YYEEEE. The CDR3 sequence is 15 residues long. With V trimmed by 4 bases and J by 2 bases, 7 bases remained unmatched. The CDR3 sequence is CASSLDRGTTYEQYF. The CDR3 bases are TGTGCCAGCAGCCTCGACAGGGGGACCACCTACGAGCAGTACTTC.